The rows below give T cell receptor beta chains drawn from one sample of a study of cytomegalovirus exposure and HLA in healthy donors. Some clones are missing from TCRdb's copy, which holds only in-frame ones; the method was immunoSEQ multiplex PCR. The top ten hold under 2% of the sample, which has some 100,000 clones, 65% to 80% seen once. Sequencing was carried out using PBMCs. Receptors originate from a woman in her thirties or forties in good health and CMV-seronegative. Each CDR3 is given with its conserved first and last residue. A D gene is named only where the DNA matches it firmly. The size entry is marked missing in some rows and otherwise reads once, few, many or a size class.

CDR3 DNA: TGTGCCAGCACCGAGGGACAGGGGAATGGCTACACCTTC
CDR3 protein: CASTEGQGNGYTF
D gene: TRBD1
V gene: TRBV6-6
J gene: TRBJ1-2
clone size: .
CDR3 length: 13

CDR3 DNA: TGTGCCAGCGGCCCCAGGGCGGGGGGGCGAGAGACCCAGTACTTC
CDR3 protein: CASGPRAGGRETQYF
D gene: TRBD2
V gene: TRBV6-5
J gene: TRBJ2-5
clone size: once
CDR3 length: 15

CDR3 DNA: TGTGCCAGCAGCTTAGGATCGGGGATCAATTCACCCCTCCACTTT
CDR3 protein: CASSLGSGINSPLHF
D gene: .
V gene: TRBV7-2
J gene: TRBJ1-6
clone size: .
CDR3 length: 15

CDR3 DNA: TGTGCCAGTAGTATAGTTGCGGAATCATCCTACGAGCAGTACTTC
CDR3 protein: CASSIVAESSYEQYF
D gene: .
V gene: TRBV19
J gene: TRBJ2-7
clone size: .
CDR3 length: 15

CDR3 DNA: TGTGCCTGGAGTATTACTAGCGCCGGGGAGCTGTTTTTT
CDR3 protein: CAWSITSAGELFF
D gene: TRBD2
V gene: TRBV30
J gene: TRBJ2-2
clone size: .
CDR3 length: 13

CDR3 DNA: TGTGCCAGCAGGGGGCTACACCCTAACACCGGGGAGCTGTTTTTT
CDR3 protein: CASRGLHPNTGELFF
D gene: .
V gene: TRBV25-1
J gene: TRBJ2-2
clone size: few
CDR3 length: 15

CDR3 DNA: TGTGCCAGCTCACCACCCTCCGGGAGCACAGATACGCAGTATTTT
CDR3 protein: CASSPPSGSTDTQYF
D gene: .
V gene: TRBV18
J gene: TRBJ2-3
clone size: few
CDR3 length: 15

CDR3 DNA: TGTGCCAGCAGCCCTCTCAGGCGGGAGACCTCCTACGAGCAGTACTTC
CDR3 protein: CASSPLRRETSYEQYF
D gene: TRBD2
V gene: TRBV11-2
J gene: TRBJ2-7
clone size: many
CDR3 length: 16

CDR3 DNA: TGTGCCAGCAGCCAAGATTCAAGGGGAAGGGCCACCGGGGAGCTGTTTTTT
CDR3 protein: CASSQDSRGRATGELFF
D gene: .
V gene: TRBV4-2
J gene: TRBJ2-2
clone size: once
CDR3 length: 17

CDR3 DNA: TGTGCCAGCAGCCAGACAGGGGCGCCAGCTAACTATGGCTACACCTTC
CDR3 protein: CASSQTGAPANYGYTF
D gene: TRBD1
V gene: TRBV5-6
J gene: TRBJ1-2
clone size: .
CDR3 length: 16

CDR3 DNA: TGTGCCAGCAGTGAAGAGGGGAGGGTGTCGCCCCAGCATTTT
CDR3 protein: CASSEEGRVSPQHF
D gene: .
V gene: TRBV6-5
J gene: TRBJ1-5
clone size: .
CDR3 length: 14

CDR3 DNA: TGTGCCAGCAGCTTAGCGAAGCCGGTCCAAGAGACCCAGTACTTC
CDR3 protein: CASSLAKPVQETQYF
D gene: .
V gene: TRBV7-9
J gene: TRBJ2-5
clone size: .
CDR3 length: 15

CDR3 DNA: TGTGCCAGCCTTTTCCAACTAGCGGGAGTGGGGATCACAGATACGCAGTATTTT
CDR3 protein: CASLFQLAGVGITDTQYF
D gene: TRBD2
V gene: TRBV2
J gene: TRBJ2-3
clone size: once
CDR3 length: 18

CDR3 DNA: TGTGCCAGTAGTTCCCGGGACAGGGGGTCTTCGAACACTGAAGCTTTCTTT
CDR3 protein: CASSSRDRGSSNTEAFF
D gene: TRBD1
V gene: TRBV19
J gene: TRBJ1-1
clone size: .
CDR3 length: 17

CDR3 DNA: TGTGCCAGCAGTTTAAGATCGTGGGGGCCCGGGGCCAACGTCCTGACTTTC
CDR3 protein: CASSLRSWGPGANVLTF
D gene: .
V gene: TRBV27
J gene: TRBJ2-6
clone size: .
CDR3 length: 17

CDR3 DNA: TGTGCCAGCAGCCTAACGACAGAGTACTATGGCTACACCTTC
CDR3 protein: CASSLTTEYYGYTF
D gene: .
V gene: TRBV5-6
J gene: TRBJ1-2
clone size: .
CDR3 length: 14

CDR3 DNA: TGCAGCGTTGTCACAGGGGGCAATCAGCCCCAGCATTTT
CDR3 protein: CSVVTGGNQPQHF
D gene: TRBD1
V gene: TRBV29-1
J gene: TRBJ1-5
clone size: .
CDR3 length: 13

CDR3 DNA: TGTGCCAGCAGCCAACTAGCGGGAGGCTACGAGCAGTACTTC
CDR3 protein: CASSQLAGGYEQYF
D gene: TRBD2
V gene: TRBV7-3
J gene: TRBJ2-7
clone size: .
CDR3 length: 14

CDR3 DNA: TGTGCCAGCAGCCAAGATCCCGGAGTTTTGGGGGCCAAAGATACGCAGTATTTT
CDR3 protein: CASSQDPGVLGAKDTQYF
D gene: .
V gene: TRBV4-2
J gene: TRBJ2-3
clone size: .
CDR3 length: 18

CDR3 DNA: TGTGCCAGCAGCTTAGGGAGGGGACGGGTTAATGAGCAGTTCTTC
CDR3 protein: CASSLGRGRVNEQFF
D gene: .
V gene: TRBV7-2
J gene: TRBJ2-1
clone size: .
CDR3 length: 15

CDR3 DNA: TGTGCCAGCACCGGGAGAGCAAAGACCCAGTACTTC
CDR3 protein: CASTGRAKTQYF
D gene: .
V gene: TRBV2
J gene: TRBJ2-5
clone size: .
CDR3 length: 12

CDR3 DNA: TGTGCCAGTAGTATAGCCTGGCAGGCCACCTACGAGCAGTACTTC
CDR3 protein: CASSIAWQATYEQYF
D gene: .
V gene: TRBV19
J gene: TRBJ2-7
clone size: .
CDR3 length: 15